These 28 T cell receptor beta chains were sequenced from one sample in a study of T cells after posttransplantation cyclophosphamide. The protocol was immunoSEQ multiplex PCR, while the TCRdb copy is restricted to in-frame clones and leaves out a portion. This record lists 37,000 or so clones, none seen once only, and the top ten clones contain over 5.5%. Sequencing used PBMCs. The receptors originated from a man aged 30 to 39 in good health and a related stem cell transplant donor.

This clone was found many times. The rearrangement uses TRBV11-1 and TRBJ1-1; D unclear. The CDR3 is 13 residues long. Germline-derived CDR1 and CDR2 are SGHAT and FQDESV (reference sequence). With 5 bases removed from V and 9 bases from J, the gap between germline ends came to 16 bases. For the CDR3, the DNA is TGTGCCAGCAGCCCCGAGGTGAAACCCCAAGCTTTCTTT. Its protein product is CASSPEVKPQAFF.

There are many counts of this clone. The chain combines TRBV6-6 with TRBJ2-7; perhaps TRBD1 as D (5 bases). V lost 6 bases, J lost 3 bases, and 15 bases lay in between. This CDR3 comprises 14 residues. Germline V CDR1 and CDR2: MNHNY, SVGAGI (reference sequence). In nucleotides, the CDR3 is TGTGCCAGCAGGGGGCCAGGGTGGGTCTACGAGCAGTACTTC. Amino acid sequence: CASRGPGWVYEQYF.

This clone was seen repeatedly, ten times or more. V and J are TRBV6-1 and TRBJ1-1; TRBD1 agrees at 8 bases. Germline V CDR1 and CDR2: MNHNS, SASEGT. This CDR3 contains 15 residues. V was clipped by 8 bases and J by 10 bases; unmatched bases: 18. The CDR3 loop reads CASSSPLQGGIRAFF. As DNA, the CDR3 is TGTGCCAGCTCATCCCCCCTACAGGGGGGAATACGAGCTTTCTTT.

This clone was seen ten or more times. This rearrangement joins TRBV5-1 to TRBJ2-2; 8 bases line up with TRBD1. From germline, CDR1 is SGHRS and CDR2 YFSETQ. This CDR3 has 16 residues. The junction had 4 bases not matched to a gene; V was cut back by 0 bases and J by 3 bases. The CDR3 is CASSLGDRGDTGELFF. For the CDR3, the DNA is TGCGCCAGCAGCTTGGGAGACAGGGGCGACACCGGGGAGCTGTTTTTT.

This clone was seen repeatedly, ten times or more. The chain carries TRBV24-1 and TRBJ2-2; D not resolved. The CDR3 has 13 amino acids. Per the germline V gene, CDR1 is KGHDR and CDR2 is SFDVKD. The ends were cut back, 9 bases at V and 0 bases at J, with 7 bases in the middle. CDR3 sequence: CATVPANTGELFF. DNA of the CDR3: TGTGCCACCGTGCCAGCGAACACCGGGGAGCTGTTTTTT.

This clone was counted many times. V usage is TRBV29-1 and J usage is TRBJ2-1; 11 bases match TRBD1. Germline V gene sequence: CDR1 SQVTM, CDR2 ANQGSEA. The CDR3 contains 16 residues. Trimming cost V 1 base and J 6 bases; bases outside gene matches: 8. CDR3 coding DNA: TGCAGCGTTGAAGGCGGTGGACAGGGGGCGCCCAATGAGCAGTTCTTC. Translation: CSVEGGGQGAPNEQFF.

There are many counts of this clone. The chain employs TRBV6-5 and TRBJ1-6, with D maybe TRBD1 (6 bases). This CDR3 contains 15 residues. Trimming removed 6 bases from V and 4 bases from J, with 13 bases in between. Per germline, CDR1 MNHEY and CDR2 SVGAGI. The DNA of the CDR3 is TGTGCCAGCAGAAGGGGGACATCTTATAATTCACCCCTCCACTTT. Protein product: CASRRGTSYNSPLHF.

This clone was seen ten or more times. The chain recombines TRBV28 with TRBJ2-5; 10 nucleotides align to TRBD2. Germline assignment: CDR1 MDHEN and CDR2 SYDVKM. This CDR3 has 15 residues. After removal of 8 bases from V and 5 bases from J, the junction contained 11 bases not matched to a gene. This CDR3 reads CASLPSGGGGETQYF. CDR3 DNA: TGTGCCAGCCTCCCTAGCGGGGGAGGGGGGGAGACCCAGTACTTC.

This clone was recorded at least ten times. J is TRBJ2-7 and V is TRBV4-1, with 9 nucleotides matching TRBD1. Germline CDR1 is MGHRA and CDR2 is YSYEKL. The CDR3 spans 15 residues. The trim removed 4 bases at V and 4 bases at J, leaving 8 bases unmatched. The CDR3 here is CASSLPGQGLYEQYF. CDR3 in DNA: TGCGCCAGCAGCCTACCGGGACAGGGACTTTACGAGCAGTACTTC.

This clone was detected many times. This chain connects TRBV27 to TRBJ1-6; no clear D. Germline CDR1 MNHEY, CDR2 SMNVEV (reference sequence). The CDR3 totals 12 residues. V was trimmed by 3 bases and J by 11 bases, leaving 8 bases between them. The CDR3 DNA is TGTGCCAGCAGTTTCCCCACAGCACCCCTCCACTTT. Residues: CASSFPTAPLHF.

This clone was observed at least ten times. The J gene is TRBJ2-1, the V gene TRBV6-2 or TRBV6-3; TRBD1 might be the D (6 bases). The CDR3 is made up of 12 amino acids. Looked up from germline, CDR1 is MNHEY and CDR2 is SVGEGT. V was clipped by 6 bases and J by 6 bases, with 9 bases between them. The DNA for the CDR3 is TGTGCCAGCAGCCTGGACAGCAATGAGCAGTTCTTC. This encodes CASSLDSNEQFF.

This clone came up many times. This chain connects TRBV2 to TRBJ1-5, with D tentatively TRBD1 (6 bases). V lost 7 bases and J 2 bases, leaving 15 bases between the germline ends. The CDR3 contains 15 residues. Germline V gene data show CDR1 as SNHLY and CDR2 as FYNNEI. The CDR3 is CASTEQGLGNQPQHF. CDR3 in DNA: TGTGCCAGCACCGAACAGGGTTTAGGCAATCAGCCCCAGCATTTT.

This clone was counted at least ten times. CDR3 sequence: CASTLQEAVGVDTEAFF. CDR3 nucleotide sequence: TGTGCCAGCACCCTACAAGAAGCTGTGGGCGTGGACACTGAAGCTTTCTTT. The chain uses TRBV5-6 and TRBJ1-1; D unresolved. The CDR3 is 17 residues long. V dropped 6 bases and J dropped 3 bases, with 24 bases sitting between them. From germline, CDR1 is SGHDT and CDR2 YYEEEE.

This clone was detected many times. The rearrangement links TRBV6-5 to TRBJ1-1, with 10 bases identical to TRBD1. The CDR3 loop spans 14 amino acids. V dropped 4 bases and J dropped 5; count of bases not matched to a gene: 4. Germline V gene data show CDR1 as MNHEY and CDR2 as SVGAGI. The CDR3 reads CASSSGQGGTEAFF. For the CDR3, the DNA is TGTGCCAGCAGTTCTGGACAGGGGGGAACTGAAGCTTTCTTT.

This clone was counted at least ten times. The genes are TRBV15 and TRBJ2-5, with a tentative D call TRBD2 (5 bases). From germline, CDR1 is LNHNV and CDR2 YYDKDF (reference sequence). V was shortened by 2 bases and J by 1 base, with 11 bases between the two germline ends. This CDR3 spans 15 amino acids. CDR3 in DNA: TGTGCCACCAGCAGACGAACGGGGATCCAAGAGACCCAGTACTTC. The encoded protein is CATSRRTGIQETQYF.

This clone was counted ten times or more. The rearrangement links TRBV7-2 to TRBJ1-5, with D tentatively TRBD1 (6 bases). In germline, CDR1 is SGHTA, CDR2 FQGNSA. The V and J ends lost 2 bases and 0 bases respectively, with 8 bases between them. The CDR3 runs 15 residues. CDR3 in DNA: TGTGCCAGCAGCTTAACAGGGAATAGCAATCAGCCCCAGCATTTT. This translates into CASSLTGNSNQPQHF.

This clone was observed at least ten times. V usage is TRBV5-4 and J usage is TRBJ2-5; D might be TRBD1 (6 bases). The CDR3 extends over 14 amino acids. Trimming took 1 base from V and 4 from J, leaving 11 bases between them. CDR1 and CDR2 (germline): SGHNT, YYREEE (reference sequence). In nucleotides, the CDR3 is TGTGCCAGCAGCTTGATCGGACAGCGAGAGACCCAGTACTTC. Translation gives CASSLIGQRETQYF.

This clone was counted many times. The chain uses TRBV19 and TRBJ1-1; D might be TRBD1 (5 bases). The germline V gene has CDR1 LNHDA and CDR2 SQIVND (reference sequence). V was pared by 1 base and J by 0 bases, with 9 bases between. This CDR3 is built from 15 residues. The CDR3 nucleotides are TGTGCCAGTAGTATAGCTCCAGGGCTGAACACTGAAGCTTTCTTT. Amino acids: CASSIAPGLNTEAFF.

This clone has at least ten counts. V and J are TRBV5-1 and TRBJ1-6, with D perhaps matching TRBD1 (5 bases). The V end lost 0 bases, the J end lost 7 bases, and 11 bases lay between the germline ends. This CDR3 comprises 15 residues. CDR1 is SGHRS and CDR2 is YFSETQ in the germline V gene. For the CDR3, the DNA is TGCGCCAGCAGCTTGGGGGACGGGGGAAATTCACCCCTCCACTTT. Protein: CASSLGDGGNSPLHF.

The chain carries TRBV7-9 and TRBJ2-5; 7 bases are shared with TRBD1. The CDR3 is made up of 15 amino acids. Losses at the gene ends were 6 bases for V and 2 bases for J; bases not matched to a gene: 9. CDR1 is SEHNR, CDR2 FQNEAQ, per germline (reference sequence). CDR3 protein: CASSPGQDRQETQYF. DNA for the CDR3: TGTGCCAGCAGTCCCGGACAGGATCGACAAGAGACCCAGTACTTC.

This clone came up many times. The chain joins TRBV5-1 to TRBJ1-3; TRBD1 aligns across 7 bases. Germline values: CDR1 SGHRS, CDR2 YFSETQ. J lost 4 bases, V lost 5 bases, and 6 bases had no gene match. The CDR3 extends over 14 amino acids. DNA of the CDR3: TGCGCCAGCAGGCCGGACAGGTCCGGAAACACCATATATTTT. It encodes CASRPDRSGNTIYF.

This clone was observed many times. CDR3 amino acids: CARRVFPTHRDSNQPQHF. The DNA of the CDR3 is TGTGCCAGAAGAGTATTCCCCACTCACAGGGATAGCAATCAGCCCCAGCATTTT. The rearrangement links TRBV5-3 to TRBJ1-5; a weak D match, TRBD1 (6 bases). TRBV5-3 belongs to the ORF category, with a function that is uncertain. V lost 5 bases to trimming and J lost 0 bases, with 21 bases between them. CDR3 length equals 18 residues.

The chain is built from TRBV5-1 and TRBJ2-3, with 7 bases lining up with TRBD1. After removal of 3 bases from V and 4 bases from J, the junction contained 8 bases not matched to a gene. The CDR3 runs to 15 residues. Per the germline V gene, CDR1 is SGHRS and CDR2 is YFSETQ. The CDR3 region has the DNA TGCGCCAGCAGCTCCTTCCGACAGGGATCAGATACGCAGTATTTT. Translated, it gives CASSSFRQGSDTQYF. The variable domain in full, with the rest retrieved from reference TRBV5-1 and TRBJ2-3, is KAGVTQTPRYLIKTRGQQVTLSCSPISGHRSVSWYQQTPGQGLQFLFEYFSETQRNKGNFPGRFSGRQFSNSRSEMNVSTLELGDSALYLCASSSFRQGSDTQYFGPGTRLTVL.

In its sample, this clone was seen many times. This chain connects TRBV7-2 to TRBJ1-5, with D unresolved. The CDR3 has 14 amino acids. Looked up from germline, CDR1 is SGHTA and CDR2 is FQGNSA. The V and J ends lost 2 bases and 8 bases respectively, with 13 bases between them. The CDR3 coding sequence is TGTGCCAGCAGCTTACTCGGCCCCGCGGAGCCCCAGCATTTT. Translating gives CASSLLGPAEPQHF. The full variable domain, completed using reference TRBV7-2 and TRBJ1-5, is GAGVSQSPSNKVTEKGKDVELRCDPISGHTALYWYRQSLGQGLEFLIYFQGNSAPDKSGLPSDRFSAERTGGSVSTLTIQRTQQEDSAVYLCASSLLGPAEPQHFGDGTRLSIL.

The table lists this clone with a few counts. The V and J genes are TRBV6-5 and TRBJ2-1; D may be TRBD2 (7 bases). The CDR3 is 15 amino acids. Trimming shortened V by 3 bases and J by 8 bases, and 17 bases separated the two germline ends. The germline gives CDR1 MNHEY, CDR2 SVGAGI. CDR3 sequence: CASSYGGGPRHEQFF. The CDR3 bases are TGTGCCAGCAGTTATGGCGGGGGCCCCCGCCATGAGCAGTTCTTC.

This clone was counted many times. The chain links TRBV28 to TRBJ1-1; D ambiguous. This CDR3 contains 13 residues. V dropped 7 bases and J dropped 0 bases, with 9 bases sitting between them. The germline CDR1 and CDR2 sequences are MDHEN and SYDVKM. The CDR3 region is CASNVRVNTEAFF. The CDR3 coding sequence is TGTGCCAGCAACGTCAGAGTGAACACTGAAGCTTTCTTT.

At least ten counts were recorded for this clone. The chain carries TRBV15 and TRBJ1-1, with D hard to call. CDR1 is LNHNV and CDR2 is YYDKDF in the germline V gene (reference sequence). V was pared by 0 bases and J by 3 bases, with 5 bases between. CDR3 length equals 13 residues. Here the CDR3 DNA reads TGTGCCACCAGCAGAGATCTCCACACTGAAGCTTTCTTT. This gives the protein CATSRDLHTEAFF.

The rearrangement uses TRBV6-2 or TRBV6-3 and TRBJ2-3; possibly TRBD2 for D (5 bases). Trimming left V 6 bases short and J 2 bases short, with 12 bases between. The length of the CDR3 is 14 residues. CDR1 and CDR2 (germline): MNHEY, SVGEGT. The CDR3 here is CASRGGLNTDTQYF. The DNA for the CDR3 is TGTGCCAGCAGGGGCGGACTGAACACAGATACGCAGTATTTT.